Presented here are 10 T cell receptor beta chains from one specimen sequenced in a study of Ad26.COV2.S vaccination and SARS-CoV-2 variants. Clones were sequenced by immunoSEQ multiplex PCR, and TCRdb holds only the in-frame ones, with some missing. In the table there are over 100,000 clones, around 80% of which are singletons. The material was peripheral blood, obtained after recovery from COVID-19. Source of these receptors: a human donor who had recovered from COVID-19.

The chain couples TRBV7-9 to TRBJ2-3; D gene uncertain. Germline V CDR1 and CDR2: SEHNR, FQNEAQ (reference sequence). The CDR3 is 14 residues long. With 4 bases removed from V and 3 bases from J, the gap between germline ends came to 11 bases. The CDR3 DNA is TGTGCCAGCAGCTCCCCGCGCCTGACAGATACGCAGTATTTT. Protein product: CASSSPRLTDTQYF.

This rearrangement joins TRBV19 to TRBJ1-1, with D hard to call. Germline CDR1 reads LNHDA; CDR2 reads SQIVND (reference sequence). The CDR3 has 14 residues. Between the trimmed V and J ends, which lost 7 bases and 0 bases, there was a span of 12 bases. CDR3 amino acids: CASTLGSMNTEAFF. In nucleotides, the CDR3 is TGTGCCAGTACCCTGGGGAGCATGAACACTGAAGCTTTCTTT.

The rearrangement joins TRBV10-3 to TRBJ2-1; either TRBD1 or TRBD2 may supply D (5 bases each). V lost 2 bases, J lost 13 bases, and 15 bases lay in between. CDR1 ENHRY and CDR2 SYGVKD come from the germline V gene. The CDR3 consists of 13 residues. For the CDR3, the DNA is TGTGCCATCAGTGAGCCGGTCGTGGGACCCCAGTTCTTC. It yields the protein CAISEPVVGPQFF.

This chain links TRBV5-1 with TRBJ2-5; 8 positions agree with TRBD2. CDR1 is SGHRS, CDR2 YFSETQ, per germline. CDR3 size: 14 residues. Trimming at V came to 4 bases and at J to 5 bases, leaving 7 bases not matched to a gene. The CDR3 loop reads CASSGISGEETQYF. CDR3 sequence (DNA): TGCGCCAGCAGCGGAATTAGCGGGGAGGAGACCCAGTACTTC. Based on the CDR3 plus reference TRBV5-1 and TRBJ2-5, the full variable domain is KAGVTQTPRYLIKTRGQQVTLSCSPISGHRSVSWYQQTPGQGLQFLFEYFSETQRNKGNFPGRFSGRQFSNSRSEMNVSTLELGDSALYLCASSGISGEETQYFGPGTRLLVL.

This clone was observed once. The DNA of the CDR3 is TGTGCCAGCAGCGGAACCGGGACAGGGGTTCCCACCGGGGAGCTGTTTTTT. Protein sequence: CASSGTGTGVPTGELFF. The chain carries TRBV11-2 and TRBJ2-2, with TRBD1 matching 10 bases. Per the germline V gene, CDR1 is SGHAT and CDR2 is FQNNGV. V was pared by 5 bases and J by 4 bases, with 10 bases of the junction left unmatched. The length of the CDR3 is 17 residues.

This chain joins TRBV4-2 and TRBJ2-1; 11 bases align to TRBD1. J gave up 3 bases and V 1 base, and 2 bases lay outside the gene matches. Germline V gene sequence: CDR1 LGHNA, CDR2 YNFKEQ. The CDR3 spans 16 residues. The CDR3 nucleotides are TGTGCCAGCAGCCAAGCCGGGACAGGGGGCTACAATGAGCAGTTCTTC. Residues: CASSQAGTGGYNEQFF.

This sequence joins TRBV20-1 and TRBJ1-1; D is uncertain. V lost 4 bases and J lost 1, with 4 bases in between. CDR1 and CDR2 (germline): DFQATT, SNEGSKA (reference sequence). CDR3 length: 11 amino acids. CDR3 nucleotide sequence: TGCAGTGCTAAAGGGAACACTGAAGCTTTCTTT. Amino acid sequence: CSAKGNTEAFF.

The CDR3: CASSNGAKNIQYF. The CDR3, as DNA: TGTGCCAGCAGCAACGGAGCCAAAAACATTCAGTACTTC. This chain connects TRBV3-1 (or the pseudogene TRBV3-2) to TRBJ2-4; no definite D call. CDR1 LGHDT and CDR2 YNNKEL come from the germline V gene (reference sequence). CDR3 size: 13 residues. V lost 5 bases to trimming and J lost 0 bases, with 5 bases between them.

With regard to this clone: Other nucleotide sequences from this sample produce the same CDR3. V is TRBV7-9 and J is TRBJ2-3; D unresolved. The CDR3 sequence is 12 residues long. Per germline, CDR1 SEHNR and CDR2 FQNEAQ (reference sequence). The germline V and J ends were trimmed by 0 bases and 4 bases, with 2 bases remaining between them. CDR3: CASSLASDTQYF. CDR3 coding DNA: TGTGCCAGCAGCTTAGCCTCAGATACGCAGTATTTT. Supplemented by reference TRBV7-9 and TRBJ2-3, the full variable domain reads DTGVSQNPRHKITKRGQNVTFRCDPISEHNRLYWYRQTLGQGPEFLTYFQNEAQLEKSRLLSDRFSAERPKGSFSTLEIQRTEQGDSAMYLCASSLASDTQYFGPGTRLTVL.

The J gene is TRBJ2-7, the V gene TRBV27; D tentatively fits TRBD1 or TRBD2 (5 bases each). Germline V lookup: CDR1 MNHEY, CDR2 SMNVEV (reference sequence). This CDR3 comprises 16 residues. Trimming left V 5 bases short and J 2 bases short, with 19 bases between. As DNA, the CDR3 is TGTGCCAGCAGTCCCGAGGGTTATTGGGGCGCCTACGAGCAGTACTTC. Amino acid sequence: CASSPEGYWGAYEQYF.